The 6 T cell receptor beta chains below were found in one sample sequenced in a study of CD8 T cells in Susac syndrome. Random hexamers served to reverse transcribe roughly 0.5 to 1 ug RNA. TCRdb independently ran MiXCR on the immunoSEQ multiplex PCR reads; one entry per CDR3 protein. The sample has 250,000 to 300,000 distinct CDR3 sequences, roughly 84% seen once. Sequenced: CD8+ T cells from PBMCs. These receptors were obtained from a human donor with multiple sclerosis.

The chain uses TRBV5-1 and TRBJ2-2; TRBD2 agrees at 7 bases. The CDR3 extends over 12 amino acids. Germline CDR1 is SGHRS and CDR2 is YFSETQ. The CDR3 nucleotides read TGCGCGGTAGCGGGGAACACCGGGGAGCTGTTTTTT. Translating it yields CAVAGNTGELFF.

The chain joins TRBV6-1 to TRBJ2-7, with no clear D. The ends were cut back, 6 bases at V and 0 bases at J, with 15 bases in the middle. Per germline, CDR1 MNHNS and CDR2 SASEGT. CDR3 length: 15 residues. This CDR3 reads CASSPAEKSSYEQYF. The CDR3, as DNA: TGTGCCAGCAGCCCGGCGGAGAAGAGCTCCTACGAGCAGTACTTC.

CDR3 sequence: CSARGAGPNTEAFF. CDR3 sequence (DNA): TGCAGTGCTAGAGGGGCAGGGCCCAACACTGAAGCTTTCTTT. The chain recombines TRBV20-1 with TRBJ1-1, with D perhaps TRBD1 (5 bases). This CDR3 is built from 14 residues. The V and J ends lost 1 base and 2 bases respectively, with 11 bases between them. CDR1 is DFQATT and CDR2 is SNEGSKA in the germline V gene (reference sequence).

The rearrangement joins TRBV27 to TRBJ2-3; possible D gene TRBD1, 5 bases. Trimming pared 5 bases from V and 4 bases from J, leaving 13 bases between. Germline V gene sequence: CDR1 MNHEY, CDR2 SMNVEV (reference sequence). The CDR3 length is 14 residues. The DNA of the CDR3 is TGTGCCAGCAGTACAGAACAGGTACCAGATACGCAGTATTTT. Encoded protein: CASSTEQVPDTQYF.

The genes are TRBV27 and TRBJ2-1, with 7 nucleotides matching TRBD2. CDR1 MNHEY and CDR2 SMNVEV come from the germline V gene (reference sequence). V lost 6 bases to trimming and J lost 5 bases; unmatched junction nucleotides: 7. The CDR3 has 14 residues. CDR3 sequence: CASSPLAADNEQFF. DNA of the CDR3: TGTGCCAGCAGCCCCCTAGCGGCAGACAATGAGCAGTTCTTC.

The chain has TRBV12-3 or TRBV12-4 and TRBJ2-7; TRBD2 aligns across 10 bases. This CDR3 comprises 15 residues. Trimming took 3 bases from V and 4 from J; bases not matched to a gene: 6. CDR3 sequence reads: CASSLSSGRLYEQYF. As DNA, the CDR3 is TGTGCCAGCAGTTTGTCTAGCGGGAGACTATACGAGCAGTACTTC.